This passage covers 13 T cell receptor beta chains from one sample sequenced in a study of metastatic and nonmetastatic thyroid tumors. Each patient went into thyroid surgery without having received any treatment. With MiXCR, TCRdb called clones anew from the PCR reads. The profile shows more than 9,500 clones, 27% of them singletons. Sequencing was done on a sample of tumor tissue. These receptors were obtained from a female donor with papillary thyroid cancer or a benign thyroid nodule (not recorded which). Some clones in this sample may be carry-over from other donors' samples.

This clone was recorded a few times. The chain recombines TRBV6-1 with TRBJ1-6; D is unresolved. Trimming removed 1 base from V and 7 bases from J, with 17 bases in between. CDR1 and CDR2 from the germline V gene are MNHNS and SASEGT. CDR3 size: 17 residues. CDR3 bases: TGTGCCAGCAGTGAAGTCGATACTGCATCGACGAATTCACCCCTCCACTTT. Its translation: CASSEVDTASTNSPLHF.

This clone was seen repeatedly, ten times or more. The J gene is TRBJ2-2, the V gene TRBV5-4; TRBD1 might be the D (5 bases). Germline V CDR1 and CDR2: SGHNT, YYREEE (reference sequence). Trimming pared 4 bases from V and 1 base from J, leaving 14 bases between. The CDR3 consists of 16 residues. CDR3 DNA sequence: TGTGCCAGCAGCCCGGTCAGGCAGGGGAACACCGGGGAGCTGTTTTTT. Its translation is CASSPVRQGNTGELFF.

A word on this clone: A read error may explain this, as a much larger clone is one base away. Since no conserved phenylalanine or tryptophan closes the CDR3, a read error is the likely cause. The chain has TRBV6-1 and TRBJ2-2, with 8 bases lining up with TRBD2. This CDR3 contains 13 residues. Unmatched junction bases numbered 3, after V lost 9 bases and J lost 3 bases. CDR1 and CDR2 (germline): MNHNS, SASEGT. The CDR3 DNA sequence: TGTGCCAGTTATAGCGGGGACACCGGGGAGCTGTTTTCT. Translated, it gives CASYSGDTGELFS.

The V gene is TRBV5-1, the J gene TRBJ1-2; 10 nucleotides line up with TRBD1. CDR1 and CDR2 (germline): SGHRS, YFSETQ. This CDR3 is built from 17 residues. J gave up 3 bases and V 4 bases, and 12 bases lay outside the gene matches. The DNA for the CDR3 is TGCGCCAGCAGCCCCGGGACAGGGGAAGAATGGTACTATGGCTACACCTTC. This translates into CASSPGTGEEWYYGYTF.

This clone was counted ten times or more. V and J are TRBV27 and TRBJ1-2; TRBD1 agrees at 10 bases. Germline-derived CDR1 and CDR2 are MNHEY and SMNVEV (reference sequence). The CDR3 is made up of 13 amino acids. V gave up 6 bases and J gave up 5 bases; unmatched junction bases: 3. CDR3 nucleotide sequence: TGTGCCAGCAGCCGGGACAGGGGTTATGGCTACACCTTC. Translated: CASSRDRGYGYTF.

In its sample, this clone is medium-sized. V and J are TRBV6-1 and TRBJ1-5, with 8 nucleotides matching TRBD1. CDR1 and CDR2 from the germline V gene are MNHNS and SASEGT. This CDR3 has 15 amino acids. Germline trimming cut 5 bases from V and 7 bases from J; bases unmatched to any gene: 10. CDR3 sequence reads: CASSKDRVTYQPQHF. DNA of the CDR3: TGTGCCAGCAGTAAGGACAGGGTGACTTACCAGCCCCAGCATTTT.

This clone was seen more than once but under ten times. The V and J genes are TRBV2 and TRBJ1-3, with 7 bases identical to TRBD1. The V and J ends lost 6 bases and 8 bases, in that order; junction bases with no gene match: 7. This CDR3 is 13 amino acids long. Germline values: CDR1 SNHLY, CDR2 FYNNEI. The CDR3 nucleotides are TGTGCCAGCAGCCCCTTAGGGGGCTACACCATATATTTT. Amino acid sequence: CASSPLGGYTIYF. The variable domain in full, completed from reference TRBV2 and TRBJ1-3, reads EPEVTQTPSHQVTQMGQEVILRCVPISNHLYFYWYRQILGQKVEFLVSFYNNEISEKSEIFDDQFSVERPDGSNFTLKIRSTKLEDSAMYFCASSPLGGYTIYFGEGSWLTVV.

The rearrangement uses TRBV30 and TRBJ1-2; D gene uncertain. This CDR3 contains 13 residues. In germline, CDR1 is GTSNPN, CDR2 SVGIG (reference sequence). V lost 1 base, J lost 4 bases, and 10 bases lay in between. The CDR3 DNA reads as TGTGCCTGGAGTGAAGTCGGCACCTATGGCTACACCTTC. It specifies CAWSEVGTYGYTF.

This clone counts as medium-sized. The gene calls are TRBV5-5 and TRBJ1-6; TRBD1 is a possible D gene (5 bases). This CDR3 has 14 amino acids. V lost 4 bases and J lost 14, with 19 bases in between. Germline CDR1 is SGHKS and CDR2 is YYEKEE (reference sequence). CDR3 in amino acids: CASSIYWAEGSLHF. CDR3 DNA sequence: TGTGCCAGCAGCATCTACTGGGCCGAGGGGTCCCTCCACTTT.

The V gene is TRBV11-2, the J gene TRBJ1-6, with 9 bases that match TRBD1. Germline V gene data show CDR1 as SGHAT and CDR2 as FQNNGV. V lost 4 bases to trimming and J lost 10 bases; unmatched junction nucleotides: 11. The CDR3 is 16 residues long. In DNA, the CDR3 is TGTGCCAGCAGCTCGACCTCCGGGACAGGGAACTCACCCCTCCACTTT. Amino acid sequence: CASSSTSGTGNSPLHF. Complete variable domain (other parts from reference TRBV11-2 and TRBJ1-6): EAGVAQSPRYKIIEKRQSVAFWCNPISGHATLYWYQQILGQGPKLLIQFQNNGVVDDSQLPKDRFSAERLKGVDSTLKIQPAKLEDSAVYLCASSSTSGTGNSPLHFGNGTRLTVT.

By sample share, this clone is medium-sized. Written as DNA, the CDR3 is TGTGCCAGCAGTTTTGGGGGGACAGTTCCTAGAGAGACCCAGTACTTC. Translated, it gives CASSFGGTVPRETQYF. V usage is TRBV12-3 or TRBV12-4 and J usage is TRBJ2-5, with TRBD1 as a possible D gene (7 bases). Trimming took off 3 bases at V and 4 bases at J, with 18 bases between the two ends. This CDR3 contains 16 residues.

CDR3 residues: CASSKGLDEQYF. The CDR3 DNA sequence: TGTGCCAGTAGTAAGGGGCTCGACGAGCAGTACTTC. This rearrangement joins TRBV19 to TRBJ2-7, with TRBD1 as a possible D gene (5 bases). With 4 bases removed from V and 5 bases from J, the gap between germline ends came to 9 bases. This CDR3 contains 12 residues. Germline V lookup: CDR1 LNHDA, CDR2 SQIVND (reference sequence).

The gene calls are TRBV6-1 and TRBJ2-3; TRBD2 matches at 12 bases. V shed 6 bases and J 6 bases; nucleotides not matched to a gene: 10. Germline V gene lookup returns CDR1 MNHNS and CDR2 SASEGT. This CDR3 region has 16 residues. The CDR3 sequence is CASRTTSGRVGDTQYF. The DNA of the CDR3 is TGTGCCAGCAGGACGACTAGCGGGAGAGTGGGGGATACGCAGTATTTT.